This T cell receptor (beta chain) was found in a study of blood T cell repertoires in COVID-19. As for the study in general: The samples span acute and convalescent COVID-19 from the United States, Italy and Spain.

Grouping used clinical history reported by participants in a survey and questionnaire. Some clones are missing from TCRdb's copy, which holds only in-frame ones; the method was immunoSEQ multiplex PCR. The top ten hold about 4.5% of the sample, which has roughly 200,000 clones, approximately 86% seen once. The CDR3 contains 15 residues. After removal of 5 bases from V and 0 bases from J, the junction contained 5 bases not matched to a gene. Germline V gives CDR1 KGHSH, CDR2 LQKENI. This TCR was sampled from a woman in her 30s who had been exposed to COVID-19. What was sequenced was PBMCs or T cells enriched from blood (not recorded which). The V call is TRBV18, the J call TRBJ1-2; 8 positions match TRBD1. CDR3 in DNA: TGTGCCAGCTCAGCCTCACAGGGGGCTAACTATGGCTACACCTTC. This gives the protein CASSASQGANYGYTF.